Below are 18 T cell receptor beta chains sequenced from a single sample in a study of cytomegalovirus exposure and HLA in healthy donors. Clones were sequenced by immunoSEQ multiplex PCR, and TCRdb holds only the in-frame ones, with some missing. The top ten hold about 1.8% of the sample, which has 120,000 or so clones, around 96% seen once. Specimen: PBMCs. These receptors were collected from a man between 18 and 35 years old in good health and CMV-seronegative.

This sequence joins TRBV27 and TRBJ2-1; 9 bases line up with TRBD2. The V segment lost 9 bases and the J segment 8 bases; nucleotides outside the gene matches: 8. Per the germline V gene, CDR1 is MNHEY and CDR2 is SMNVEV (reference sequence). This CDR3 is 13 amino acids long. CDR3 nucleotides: TGTGCCAGTCGGCGGGAGGGCCCCGATGAGCAGTTCTTC. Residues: CASRREGPDEQFF.

As DNA, the CDR3 is TGTGCCAGCAGCCGGGACAGGTGGGACACTGAAGCTTTCTTT. This gives the protein CASSRDRWDTEAFF. The V and J genes are TRBV7-2 and TRBJ1-1; 8 positions match TRBD1. V dropped 5 bases and J dropped 3; count of bases not matched to a gene: 5. The germline gives CDR1 SGHTA, CDR2 FQGNSA. This CDR3 comprises 14 residues.

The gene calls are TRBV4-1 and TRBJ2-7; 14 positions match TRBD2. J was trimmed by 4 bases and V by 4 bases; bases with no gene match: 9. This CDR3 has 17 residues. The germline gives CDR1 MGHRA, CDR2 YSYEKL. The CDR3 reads CASSRAPGTSGSYEQYF. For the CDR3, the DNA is TGCGCCAGCAGCCGGGCGCCCGGGACTAGCGGGAGTTACGAGCAGTACTTC.

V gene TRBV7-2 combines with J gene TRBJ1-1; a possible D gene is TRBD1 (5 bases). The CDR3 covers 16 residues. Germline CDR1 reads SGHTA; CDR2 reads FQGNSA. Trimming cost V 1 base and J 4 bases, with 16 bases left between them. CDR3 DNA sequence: TGTGCCAGCAGCTTAGTATCCGGCGGGGCGGGCACTGAAGCTTTCTTT. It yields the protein CASSLVSGGAGTEAFF. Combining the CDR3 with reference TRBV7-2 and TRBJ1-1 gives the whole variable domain GAGVSQSPSNKVTEKGKDVELRCDPISGHTALYWYRQSLGQGLEFLIYFQGNSAPDKSGLPSDRFSAERTGGSVSTLTIQRTQQEDSAVYLCASSLVSGGAGTEAFFGQGTRLTVV.

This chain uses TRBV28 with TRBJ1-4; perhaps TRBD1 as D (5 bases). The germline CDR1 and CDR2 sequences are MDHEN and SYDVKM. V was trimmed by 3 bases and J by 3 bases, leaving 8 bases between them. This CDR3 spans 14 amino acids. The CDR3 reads CASSLAGANEKLFF. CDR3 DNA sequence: TGTGCCAGCAGTTTGGCGGGGGCTAATGAAAAACTGTTTTTT.

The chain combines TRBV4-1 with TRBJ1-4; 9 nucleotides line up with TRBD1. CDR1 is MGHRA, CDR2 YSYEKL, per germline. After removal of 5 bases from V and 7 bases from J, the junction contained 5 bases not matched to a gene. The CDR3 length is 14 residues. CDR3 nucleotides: TGCGCCAGCAGCACACAGGGGGCGTTTGAAAAACTGTTTTTT. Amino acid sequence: CASSTQGAFEKLFF.

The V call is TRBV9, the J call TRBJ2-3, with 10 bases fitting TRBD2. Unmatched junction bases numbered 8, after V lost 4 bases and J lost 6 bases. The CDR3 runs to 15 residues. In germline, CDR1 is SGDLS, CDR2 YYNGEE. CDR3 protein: CASSTRGLAPDTQYF. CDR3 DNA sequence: TGTGCCAGCAGCACCAGGGGACTAGCGCCGGATACGCAGTATTTT.

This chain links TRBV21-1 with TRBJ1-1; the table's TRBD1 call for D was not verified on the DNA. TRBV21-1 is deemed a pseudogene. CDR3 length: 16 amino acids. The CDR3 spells CASPPQTGGEDTEAFF. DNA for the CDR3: TGTGCCAGCCCGCCTCAGACAGGGGGCGAGGACACTGAAGCTTTCTTT.

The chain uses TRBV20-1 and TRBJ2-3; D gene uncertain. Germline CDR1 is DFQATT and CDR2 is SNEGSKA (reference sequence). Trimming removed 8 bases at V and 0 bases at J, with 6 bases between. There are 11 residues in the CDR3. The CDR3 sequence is CSTTSTDTQYF. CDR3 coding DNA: TGCAGTACTACTAGCACAGATACGCAGTATTTT.

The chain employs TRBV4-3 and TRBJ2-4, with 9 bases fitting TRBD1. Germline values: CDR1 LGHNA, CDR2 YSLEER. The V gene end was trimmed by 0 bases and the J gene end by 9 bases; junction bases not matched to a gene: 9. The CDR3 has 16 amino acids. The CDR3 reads CASSQELLTGGGIQYF. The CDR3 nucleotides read TGCGCCAGCAGCCAAGAATTACTTACAGGGGGCGGCATTCAGTACTTC.

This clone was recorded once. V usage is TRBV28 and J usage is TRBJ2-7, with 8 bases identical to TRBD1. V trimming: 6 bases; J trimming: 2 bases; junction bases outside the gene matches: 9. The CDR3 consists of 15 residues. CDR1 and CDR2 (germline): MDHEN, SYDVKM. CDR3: CASSPGGQRTYEQYF. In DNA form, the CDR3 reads TGTGCCAGCAGCCCAGGGGGCCAGCGCACCTACGAGCAGTACTTC. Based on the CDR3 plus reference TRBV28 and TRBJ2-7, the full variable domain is DVKVTQSSRYLVKRTGEKVFLECVQDMDHENMFWYRQDPGLGLRLIYFSYDVKMKEKGDIPEGYSVSREKKERFSLILESASTNQTSMYLCASSPGGQRTYEQYFGPGTRLTVT.

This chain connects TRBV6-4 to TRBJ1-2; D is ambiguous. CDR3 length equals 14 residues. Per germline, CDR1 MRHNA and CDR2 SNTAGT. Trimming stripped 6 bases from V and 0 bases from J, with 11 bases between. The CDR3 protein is CASSATGSNYGYTF. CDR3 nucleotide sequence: TGTGCCAGCAGCGCGACCGGGTCTAACTATGGCTACACCTTC.

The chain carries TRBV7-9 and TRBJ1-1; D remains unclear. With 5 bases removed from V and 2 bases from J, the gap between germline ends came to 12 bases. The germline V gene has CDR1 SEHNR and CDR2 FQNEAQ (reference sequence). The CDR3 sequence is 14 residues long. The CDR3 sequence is CASSPPLGNTEAFF. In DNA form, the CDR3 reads TGTGCCAGCAGCCCCCCCCTAGGCAACACTGAAGCTTTCTTT.

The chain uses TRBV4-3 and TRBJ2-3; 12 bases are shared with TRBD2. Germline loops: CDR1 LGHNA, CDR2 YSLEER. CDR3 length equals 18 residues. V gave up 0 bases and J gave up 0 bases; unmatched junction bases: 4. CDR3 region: CASSQDGTSGHSTDTQYF. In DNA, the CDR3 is TGCGCCAGCAGCCAAGATGGGACTAGCGGGCACAGCACAGATACGCAGTATTTT.

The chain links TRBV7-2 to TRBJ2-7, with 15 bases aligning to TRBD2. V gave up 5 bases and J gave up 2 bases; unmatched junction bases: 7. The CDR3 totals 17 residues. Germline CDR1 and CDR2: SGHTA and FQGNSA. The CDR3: CASSPPGLAGGTYEQYF. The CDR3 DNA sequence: TGTGCCAGCAGCCCACCGGGACTAGCGGGAGGAACCTACGAGCAGTACTTC.

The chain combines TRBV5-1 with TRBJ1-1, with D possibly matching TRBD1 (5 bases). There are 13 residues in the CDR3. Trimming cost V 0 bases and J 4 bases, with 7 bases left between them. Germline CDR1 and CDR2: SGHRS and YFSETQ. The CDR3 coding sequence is TGCGCCAGCAGCTTGGAGCAGGGCACTGAAGCTTTCTTT. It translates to CASSLEQGTEAFF.

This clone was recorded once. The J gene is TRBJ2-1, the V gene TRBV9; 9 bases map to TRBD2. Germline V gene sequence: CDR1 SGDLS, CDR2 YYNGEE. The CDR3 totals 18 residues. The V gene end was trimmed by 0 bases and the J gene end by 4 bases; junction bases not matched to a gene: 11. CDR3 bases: TGTGCCAGCAGCGTAGAAAAGGCTAGCGGGAAGGCATACAATGAGCAGTTCTTC. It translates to CASSVEKASGKAYNEQFF.

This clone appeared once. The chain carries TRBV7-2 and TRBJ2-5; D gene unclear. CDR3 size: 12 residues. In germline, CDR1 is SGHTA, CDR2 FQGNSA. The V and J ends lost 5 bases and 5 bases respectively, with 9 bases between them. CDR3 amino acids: CASSPFGETQYF. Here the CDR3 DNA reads TGTGCCAGCAGCCCGTTCGGGGAGACCCAGTACTTC.